A selection of T cell receptor beta chains follows, all from one sample in a study of T-cell reconstitution after alpha-beta-depleted transplantation in children. TCRdb analysed the PCR reads with MiXCR anew, one entry per CDR3 protein. This sample yields about 98,000 distinct CDR3 sequences, of which around 5.9% are seen a single time; around 5.6% belongs to the top ten. The sample consisted of PBMCs, mostly from graft donor cells, taken 60 days after TCRalphabeta/CD19-depleted stem cell transplant. The receptors come from a female patient aged 2-10 years who had a stem cell transplant for Fanconi anemia, so the T cells may come from the graft donor. The CDR3 runs from the conserved cysteine through the conserved F or W. D genes are given only for firm matches. Size is stated for part of the rows, as once, few or many counts, or as a class when the clone is expanded.

TRBV20-1	.	few	TRBJ1-1	TGCAGTGCTGCCCTGGGGGCGGAGGTGGAGGGAGCTTTCTTT	CSAALGAEVEGAFF
TRBV16	.	many	TRBJ2-1	TGTGCCAGCCGCCGGGACACCATCTCCTACAATGAGCAGTTCTTC	CASRRDTISYNEQFF
TRBV12-3/TRBV12-4	TRBD2	many	TRBJ2-1	TGTGCCAGCAGTTCCACACGACTAGCGGGGGGGCTGGGTGAGCAGTTCTTC	CASSSTRLAGGLGEQFF
TRBV20-1	TRBD2	few	TRBJ2-3	TGCAGTGCGCCACCTAGCGGCGGGGGGCAAGGTTGGACAGATACGCAGTATTTT	CSAPPSGGGQGWTDTQYF
TRBV27	TRBD1	many	TRBJ1-6	TGTGCCAGCAGTTTAGTTGGACAGGGGCGTTCACCCCTCCACTTT	CASSLVGQGRSPLHF
TRBV10-3	.	many	TRBJ1-2	TGTGCCATCAGTGGGGACCCCATAGGCTACACCTTC	CAISGDPIGYTF
TRBV7-2	TRBD1	.	TRBJ1-3	TGTGCCAGCAGCTTATTCTCTACAGGGGTCGGAAACACCATATATTTT	CASSLFSTGVGNTIYF
TRBV5-1	.	many	TRBJ2-7	TGCGCCAGCAGCTTGAGGTCTAGGATAGGTAATGGCTCCTACGAGCAGTACTTC	CASSLRSRIGNGSYEQYF
TRBV12-3/TRBV12-4	.	medium-sized	TRBJ2-3	TGTGCCAGCAGTTTGGGGAGCGGCACAGATACGCAGTATTTT	CASSLGSGTDTQYF
TRBV12-3/TRBV12-4	TRBD2	many	TRBJ2-7	TGTGCCAGCAGTTTAGGGACTAGCGGGGACCACGAGCAGTACTTC	CASSLGTSGDHEQYF
TRBV12-3/TRBV12-4	.	many	TRBJ2-1	TGTGCCAGCAGTTTTTTAGTAAACCATGAGCAGTTCTTC	CASSFLVNHEQFF
TRBV5-1	.	.	TRBJ2-3	TGCGCCAGTAAAATAGCGACCTACACAGATACGCAGTATTTT	CASKIATYTDTQYF
TRBV5-1	.	many	TRBJ2-5	TGCGCCAGCAGCTTGTTCGAGACCCAGTACTTC	CASSLFETQYF
TRBV4-1	.	many	TRBJ2-6	TGCGCCAGCAGCCAAGATGGGGCGGAGCGATTCTCTGGGGCCAACGTCCTGACTTTC	CASSQDGAERFSGANVLTF
TRBV15	.	many	TRBJ2-1	TGTGCCACCAGCAGTATCCATGAGCAGTTCTTC	CATSSIHEQFF
TRBV28	.	many	TRBJ2-7	TGTGCCAGCAGTTCAGGGACCTACGAGCAGTACTTC	CASSSGTYEQYF
TRBV6-2/TRBV6-3	.	many	TRBJ2-1	TGTGCCAGCGGGGCTTCCTACAATGAGCAGTTCTTC	CASGASYNEQFF
TRBV28	.	many	TRBJ2-2	TGTGCCAGCAGGGTAGGAACCACCGGGGAGCTGTTTTTT	CASRVGTTGELFF
TRBV11-2	TRBD1	many	TRBJ2-5	TGTGCCAGCAGCCCGGACAGGGGAAGGCAAGAGACCCAGTACTTC	CASSPDRGRQETQYF
TRBV5-1	TRBD2	many	TRBJ2-3	TGCGCCAGCAGCCCCCGACTAGCGGGAGACGCAGATACGCAGTATTTT	CASSPRLAGDADTQYF
TRBV5-1	.	.	TRBJ2-3	TGCGCCAGCAGTTTCGGACTAGACAGGGATACGCAGTATTTT	CASSFGLDRDTQYF
TRBV20-1	.	.	TRBJ2-7	TGCAGTGCTCCAACAAATTCCTACGAGCAGTACTTC	CSAPTNSYEQYF
TRBV11-2	TRBD1	many	TRBJ2-7	TGTGCCAGCAGCTCGACCGGGACAGGGTTCGACGAGCAGTACTTC	CASSSTGTGFDEQYF
TRBV5-1	TRBD1	many	TRBJ1-1	TGCGCCAGCAGTTACCAGGGGGCCGAAGCTTTCTTT	CASSYQGAEAFF
TRBV6-2/TRBV6-3	TRBD1	many	TRBJ1-2	TGTGCCAGCAGTTACTCTCCCAGGACAGGGAACTATGGCTACACCTTC	CASSYSPRTGNYGYTF
TRBV20-1	.	many	TRBJ2-1	TGCAGTACTAGGGGTCTCTACAATGAGCAGTTCTTC	CSTRGLYNEQFF
TRBV7-9	.	.	TRBJ1-1	TGTGCCAGCAGCTTAATAGGGGCAGGTGAAGCTTTCTTT	CASSLIGAGEAFF
TRBV5-1	TRBD1	many	TRBJ1-1	TGCGCCAGCAGCATCGACAGGGAGACTGAAGCTTTCTTT	CASSIDRETEAFF
TRBV5-1	.	.	TRBJ2-5	TGCGCCAGCGCAACCCAACAGGTCAATCAAGAGACCCAGTACTTC	CASATQQVNQETQYF
TRBV27	TRBD2	many	TRBJ2-1	TGTGCCAGCAGTTTACGGGAAGCGGGACTAGGGTATGAGCAGTTCTTC	CASSLREAGLGYEQFF
TRBV5-1	.	medium-sized	TRBJ2-1	TGCGCCAGCAGTCCGGGACGGAAAGCCAATGAGCAGTTCTTC	CASSPGRKANEQFF
TRBV4-1	.	many	TRBJ1-5	TGCGCCAGCAGCCCACAACCGGGCCCTAGGGAGCCCCAGCATTTT	CASSPQPGPREPQHF
TRBV24-1	.	.	TRBJ2-3	TGTGCCACCAGTGGAGGGGCGGGACAGCCCACAGATACGCAGTATTTT	CATSGGAGQPTDTQYF
TRBV29-1	.	many	TRBJ1-1	TGCAGCGTTGGTACAGTGGGGAACACTGAAGCTTTCTTT	CSVGTVGNTEAFF
TRBV27	TRBD2	many	TRBJ2-1	TGTGCCAGCAGTTTAACGGCTAGCGGGAGGGCCCATGAGCAGTTCTTC	CASSLTASGRAHEQFF
TRBV30	.	.	TRBJ2-5	TGTGCCTGGAGTGTACAAGCGGACGGTGGGACCCAGTACTTC	CAWSVQADGGTQYF
TRBV4-2	TRBD2	many	TRBJ2-2	TGTGCCAGCAGCCAAGAAGCACTAGCGGGGGGAGGCGGGGAGCTGTTTTTT	CASSQEALAGGGGELFF
TRBV7-2	.	few	TRBJ1-1	TGTGCCAGCAGTCTAGGCCCCGGGAACACTGAAGCTTTCTTT	CASSLGPGNTEAFF
TRBV7-2	TRBD2	.	TRBJ2-1	TGTGCCGGCAGCTACGGACTAGGCTACAATGAGCAGTTCTTC	CAGSYGLGYNEQFF
TRBV20-1	.	many	TRBJ2-1	TGCAGTGTCTCGGCAGGTTACTACAATGAGCAGTTCTTC	CSVSAGYYNEQFF
TRBV5-1	.	many	TRBJ2-5	TGCGCCAGCAGCTTGTACGATCAAGAGACCCAGTACTTC	CASSLYDQETQYF
TRBV5-1	.	many	TRBJ2-2	TGCGCCAGCAGCTTCCAATCCGGGAGCTCGAACACCGGGGAGCTGTTTTTT	CASSFQSGSSNTGELFF